This T cell receptor (beta chain) was documented in a study of blood T cells in healthy people across ages. A second about 6 to 11 cycle PCR used barcoded and J-beta primers. TCRdb called the 5' RACE reads again in MiXCR, with one record for every CDR3 protein. The sample carries 800,000 to 1,000,000 distinct CDR3 sequences, around 46% recorded once. Sequencing was done on a sample of blood. This clonotype was sampled from a man aged 25-45 years in good health.

The CDR3 sequence is CSARHDRGPETQYF. The DNA for the CDR3 is TGCAGTGCTAGACACGACAGGGGGCCAGAGACCCAGTACTTC. The V and J genes are TRBV20-1 and TRBJ2-5, with 10 bases lining up with TRBD1. Germline assignment: CDR1 DFQATT and CDR2 SNEGSKA (reference sequence). The CDR3 runs to 14 residues. V dropped 2 bases and J dropped 4; count of bases not matched to a gene: 4.